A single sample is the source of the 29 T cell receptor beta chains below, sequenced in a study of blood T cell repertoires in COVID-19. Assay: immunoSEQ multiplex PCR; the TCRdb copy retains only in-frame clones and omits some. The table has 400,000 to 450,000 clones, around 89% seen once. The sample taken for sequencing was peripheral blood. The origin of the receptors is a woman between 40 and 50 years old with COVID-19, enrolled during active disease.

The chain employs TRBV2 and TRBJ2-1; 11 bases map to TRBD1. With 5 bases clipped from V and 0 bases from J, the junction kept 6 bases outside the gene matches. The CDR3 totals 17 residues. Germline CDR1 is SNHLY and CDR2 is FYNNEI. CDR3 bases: TGTGCCAGCAGTCCTAGGACAGGGGGCAGCTCCTACAATGAGCAGTTCTTC. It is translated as CASSPRTGGSSYNEQFF.

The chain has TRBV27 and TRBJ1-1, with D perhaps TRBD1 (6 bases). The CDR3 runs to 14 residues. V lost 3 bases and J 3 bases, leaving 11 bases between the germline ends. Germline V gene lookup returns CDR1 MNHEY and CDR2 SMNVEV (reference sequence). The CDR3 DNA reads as TGTGCCAGCAGTTTTCTTTGGGGGCACACTGAAGCTTTCTTT. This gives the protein CASSFLWGHTEAFF.

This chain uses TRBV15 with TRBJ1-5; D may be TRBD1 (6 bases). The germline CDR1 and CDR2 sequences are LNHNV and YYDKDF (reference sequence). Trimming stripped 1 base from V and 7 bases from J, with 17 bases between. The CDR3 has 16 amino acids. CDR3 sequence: CATSRGRGSGGQPQHF. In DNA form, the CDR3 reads TGTGCCACCAGCAGAGGTAGGGGGTCAGGAGGCCAGCCCCAGCATTTT. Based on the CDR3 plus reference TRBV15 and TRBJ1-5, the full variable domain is DAMVIQNPRYQVTQFGKPVTLSCSQTLNHNVMYWYQQKSSQAPKLLFHYYDKDFNNEADTPDNFQSRRPNTSFCFLDIRSPGLGDTAMYLCATSRGRGSGGQPQHFGDGTRLSIL.

This chain's CDR3 is CASSLALGEVYEQYF. The CDR3 region has the DNA TGTGCCAGCAGTTTAGCTTTAGGGGAAGTCTACGAGCAGTACTTC. The gene calls are TRBV28 and TRBJ2-7, with a possible D match to TRBD1 (5 bases). Germline V gene data show CDR1 as MDHEN and CDR2 as SYDVKM. V dropped 2 bases and J dropped 3 bases, with 14 bases sitting between them. The CDR3 is 15 amino acids.

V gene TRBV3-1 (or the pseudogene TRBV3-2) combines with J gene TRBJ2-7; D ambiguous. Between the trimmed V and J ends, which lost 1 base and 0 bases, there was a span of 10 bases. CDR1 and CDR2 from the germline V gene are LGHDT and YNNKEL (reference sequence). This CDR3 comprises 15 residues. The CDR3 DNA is TGTGCCAGCAGCCAAGCGGAGTTTAGCTCCTACGAGCAGTACTTC. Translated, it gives CASSQAEFSSYEQYF.

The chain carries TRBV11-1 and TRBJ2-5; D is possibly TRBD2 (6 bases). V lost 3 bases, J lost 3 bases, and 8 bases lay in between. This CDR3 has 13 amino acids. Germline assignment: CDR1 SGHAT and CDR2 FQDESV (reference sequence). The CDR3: CASSFGSKETQYF. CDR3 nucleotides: TGTGCCAGCAGCTTCGGGAGCAAAGAGACCCAGTACTTC.

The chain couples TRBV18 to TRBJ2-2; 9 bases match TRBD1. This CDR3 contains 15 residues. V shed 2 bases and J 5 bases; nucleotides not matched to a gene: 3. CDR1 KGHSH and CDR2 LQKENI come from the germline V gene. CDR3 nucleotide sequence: TGTGCCAGCTCACCAGGGACAGGGCGAACCGGGGAGCTGTTTTTT. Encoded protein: CASSPGTGRTGELFF.

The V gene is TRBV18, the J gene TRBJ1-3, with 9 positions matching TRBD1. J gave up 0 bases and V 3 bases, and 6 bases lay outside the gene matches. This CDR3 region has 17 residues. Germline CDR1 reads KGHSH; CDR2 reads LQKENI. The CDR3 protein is CASSPRTGVDSGNTIYF. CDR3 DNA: TGTGCCAGCTCACCCAGGACAGGGGTCGACTCTGGAAACACCATATATTTT.

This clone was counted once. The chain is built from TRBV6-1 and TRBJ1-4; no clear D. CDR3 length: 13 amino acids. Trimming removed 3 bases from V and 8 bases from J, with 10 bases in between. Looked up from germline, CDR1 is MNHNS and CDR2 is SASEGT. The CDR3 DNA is TGTGCCAGCAGTGATTGGCTCTCGGAAAAACTGTTTTTT. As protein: CASSDWLSEKLFF.

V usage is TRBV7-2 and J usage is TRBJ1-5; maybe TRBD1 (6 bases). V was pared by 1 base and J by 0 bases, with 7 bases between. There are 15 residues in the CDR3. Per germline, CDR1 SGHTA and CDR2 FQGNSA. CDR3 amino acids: CASSLVGASNQPQHF. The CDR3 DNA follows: TGTGCCAGCAGCTTAGTGGGGGCTAGCAATCAGCCCCAGCATTTT.

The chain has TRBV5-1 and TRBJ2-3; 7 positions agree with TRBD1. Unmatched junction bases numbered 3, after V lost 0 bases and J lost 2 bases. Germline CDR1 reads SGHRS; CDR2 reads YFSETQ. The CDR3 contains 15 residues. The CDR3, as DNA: TGCGCCAGCAGCTTGGGACAGGGTTACACAGATACGCAGTATTTT. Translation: CASSLGQGYTDTQYF. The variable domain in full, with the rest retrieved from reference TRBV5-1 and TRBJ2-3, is KAGVTQTPRYLIKTRGQQVTLSCSPISGHRSVSWYQQTPGQGLQFLFEYFSETQRNKGNFPGRFSGRQFSNSRSEMNVSTLELGDSALYLCASSLGQGYTDTQYFGPGTRLTVL.

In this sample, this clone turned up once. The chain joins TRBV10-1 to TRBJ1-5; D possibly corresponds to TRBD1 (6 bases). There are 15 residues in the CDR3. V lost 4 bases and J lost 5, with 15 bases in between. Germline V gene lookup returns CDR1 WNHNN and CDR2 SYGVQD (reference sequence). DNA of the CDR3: TGCGCCAGCAGTGGTGACTGGGGGCTGGATCAGCCCCAGCATTTT. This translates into CASSGDWGLDQPQHF.

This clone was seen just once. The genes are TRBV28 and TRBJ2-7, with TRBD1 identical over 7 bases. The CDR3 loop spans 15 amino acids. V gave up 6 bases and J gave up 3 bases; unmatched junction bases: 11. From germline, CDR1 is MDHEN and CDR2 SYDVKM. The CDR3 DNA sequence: TGTGCCAGCAGCCTAACAGGGGAAGGTAACTACGAGCAGTACTTC. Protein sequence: CASSLTGEGNYEQYF. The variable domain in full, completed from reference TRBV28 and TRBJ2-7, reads DVKVTQSSRYLVKRTGEKVFLECVQDMDHENMFWYRQDPGLGLRLIYFSYDVKMKEKGDIPEGYSVSREKKERFSLILESASTNQTSMYLCASSLTGEGNYEQYFGPGTRLTVT.

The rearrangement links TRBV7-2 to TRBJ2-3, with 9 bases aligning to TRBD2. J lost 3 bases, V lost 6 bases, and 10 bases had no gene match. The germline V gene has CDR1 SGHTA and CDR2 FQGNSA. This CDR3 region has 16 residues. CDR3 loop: CASRSRLAENTDTQYF. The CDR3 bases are TGTGCCAGCAGGTCTCGACTAGCGGAAAATACAGATACGCAGTATTTT.

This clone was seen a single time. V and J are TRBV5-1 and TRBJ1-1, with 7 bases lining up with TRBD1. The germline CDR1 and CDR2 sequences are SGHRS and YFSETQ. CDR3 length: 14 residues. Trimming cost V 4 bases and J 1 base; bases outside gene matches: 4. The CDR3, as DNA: TGCGCCAGCAGCGTAAGACAGGGGAACACTGAAGCTTTCTTT. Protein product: CASSVRQGNTEAFF. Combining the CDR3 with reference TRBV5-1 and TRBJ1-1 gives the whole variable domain KAGVTQTPRYLIKTRGQQVTLSCSPISGHRSVSWYQQTPGQGLQFLFEYFSETQRNKGNFPGRFSGRQFSNSRSEMNVSTLELGDSALYLCASSVRQGNTEAFFGQGTRLTVV.

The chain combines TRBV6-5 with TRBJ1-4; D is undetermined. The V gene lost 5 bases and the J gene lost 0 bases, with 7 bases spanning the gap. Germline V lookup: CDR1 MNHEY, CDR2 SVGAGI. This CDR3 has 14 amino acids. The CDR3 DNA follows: TGTGCCAGCAGTCCCACTGCAACTAATGAAAAACTGTTTTTT. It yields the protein CASSPTATNEKLFF.

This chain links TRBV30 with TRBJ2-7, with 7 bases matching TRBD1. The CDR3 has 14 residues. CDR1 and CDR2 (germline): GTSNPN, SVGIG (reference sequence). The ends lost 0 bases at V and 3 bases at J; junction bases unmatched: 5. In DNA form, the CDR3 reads TGTGCCTGGAGTGTGGGGACAGCCAACTACGAGCAGTACTTC. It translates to CAWSVGTANYEQYF. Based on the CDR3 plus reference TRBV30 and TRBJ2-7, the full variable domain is SQTIHQWPATLVQPVGSPLSLECTVEGTSNPNLYWYRQAAGRGLQLLFYSVGIGQISSEVPQNLSASRPQDRQFILSSKKLLLSDSGFYLCAWSVGTANYEQYFGPGTRLTVT.

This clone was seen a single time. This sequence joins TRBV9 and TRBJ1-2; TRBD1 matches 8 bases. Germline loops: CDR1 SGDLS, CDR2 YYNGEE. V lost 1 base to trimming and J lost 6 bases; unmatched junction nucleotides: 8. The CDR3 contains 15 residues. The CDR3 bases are TGTGCCAGCAGCGTAACCTGGACAGGGAGCGATGGCTACACCTTC. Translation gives CASSVTWTGSDGYTF.

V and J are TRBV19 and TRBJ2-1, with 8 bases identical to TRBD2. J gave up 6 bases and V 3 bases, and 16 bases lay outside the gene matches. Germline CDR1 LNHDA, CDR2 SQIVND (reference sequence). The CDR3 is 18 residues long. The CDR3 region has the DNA TGTGCCAGTAGTATTTTTGGTGCTTGGGGAGCGGGAGCCAATGAGCAGTTCTTC. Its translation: CASSIFGAWGAGANEQFF.

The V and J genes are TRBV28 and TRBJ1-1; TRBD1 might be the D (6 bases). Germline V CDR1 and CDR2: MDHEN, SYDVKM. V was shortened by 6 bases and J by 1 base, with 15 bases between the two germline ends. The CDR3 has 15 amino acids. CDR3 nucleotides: TGTGCCAGCAGCCCCTCGCGGGGGGCGAACACTGAAGCTTTCTTT. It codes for CASSPSRGANTEAFF.

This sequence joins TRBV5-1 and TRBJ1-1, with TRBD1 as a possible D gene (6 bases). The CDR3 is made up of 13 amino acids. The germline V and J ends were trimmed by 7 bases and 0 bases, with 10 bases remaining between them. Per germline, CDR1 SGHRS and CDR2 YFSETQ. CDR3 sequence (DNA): TGCGCCAGCGGGGACATTCTGAACACTGAAGCTTTCTTT. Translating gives CASGDILNTEAFF.

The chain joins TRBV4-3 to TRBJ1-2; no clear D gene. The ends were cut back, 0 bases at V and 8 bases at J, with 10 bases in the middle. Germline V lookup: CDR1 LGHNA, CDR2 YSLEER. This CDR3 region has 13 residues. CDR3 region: CASSQDLQSGYTF. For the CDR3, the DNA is TGCGCCAGCAGCCAAGATTTGCAGTCCGGCTACACCTTC.

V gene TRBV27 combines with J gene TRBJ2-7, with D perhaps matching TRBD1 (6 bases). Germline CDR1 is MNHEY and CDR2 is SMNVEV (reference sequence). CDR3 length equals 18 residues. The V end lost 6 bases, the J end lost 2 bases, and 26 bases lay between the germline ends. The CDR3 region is CASRTPPSGVPLPYEQYF. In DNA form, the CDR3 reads TGTGCCAGCAGAACTCCTCCCTCAGGGGTTCCCCTACCCTACGAGCAGTACTTC.

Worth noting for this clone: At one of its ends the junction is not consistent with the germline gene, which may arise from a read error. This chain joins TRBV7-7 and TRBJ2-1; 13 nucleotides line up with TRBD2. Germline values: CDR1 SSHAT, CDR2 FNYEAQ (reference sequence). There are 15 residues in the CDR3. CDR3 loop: CASSPAGLAGIEQFF. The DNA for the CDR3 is TGTGCTAGCAGCCCGGCGGGACTAGCGGGGATTGAGCAGTTCTTC.

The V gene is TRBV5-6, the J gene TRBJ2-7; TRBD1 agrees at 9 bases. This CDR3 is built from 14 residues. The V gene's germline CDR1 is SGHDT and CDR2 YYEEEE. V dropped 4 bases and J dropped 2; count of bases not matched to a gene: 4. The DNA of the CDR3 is TGTGCCAGCAGCCTGGACAGGGGTACCTACGAGCAGTACTTC. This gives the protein CASSLDRGTYEQYF.

The CDR3 spells CASSPRGSSSYNSPLHF. CDR3 DNA sequence: TGTGCCAGCAGCCCAAGAGGGTCAAGCTCCTATAATTCACCCCTCCACTTT. The chain employs TRBV9 and TRBJ1-6, with D unresolved. Germline assignment: CDR1 SGDLS and CDR2 YYNGEE. The CDR3 runs to 17 residues. The germline V and J ends were trimmed by 4 bases and 0 bases, with 14 bases remaining between them.

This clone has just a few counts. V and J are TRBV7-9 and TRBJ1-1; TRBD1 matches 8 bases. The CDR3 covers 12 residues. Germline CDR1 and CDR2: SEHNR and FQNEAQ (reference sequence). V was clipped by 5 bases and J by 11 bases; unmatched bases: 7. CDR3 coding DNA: TGTGCCAGCAGCCTCAGGGGGCATGTGGCTTTCTTT. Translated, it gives CASSLRGHVAFF.

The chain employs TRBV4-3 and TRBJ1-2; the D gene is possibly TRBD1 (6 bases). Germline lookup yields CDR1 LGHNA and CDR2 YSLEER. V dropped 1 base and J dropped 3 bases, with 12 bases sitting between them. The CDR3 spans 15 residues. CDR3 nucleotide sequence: TGCGCCAGCAGCCAAGGCCCAGGGGAAGACTATGGCTACACCTTC. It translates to CASSQGPGEDYGYTF.

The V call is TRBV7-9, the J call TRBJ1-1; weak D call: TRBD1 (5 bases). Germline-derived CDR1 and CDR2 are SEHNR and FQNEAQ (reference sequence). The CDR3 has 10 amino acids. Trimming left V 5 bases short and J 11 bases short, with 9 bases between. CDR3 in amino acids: CASSLQGAFF. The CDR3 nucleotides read TGTGCCAGCAGCCTTCAGGGCGCTTTCTTT.